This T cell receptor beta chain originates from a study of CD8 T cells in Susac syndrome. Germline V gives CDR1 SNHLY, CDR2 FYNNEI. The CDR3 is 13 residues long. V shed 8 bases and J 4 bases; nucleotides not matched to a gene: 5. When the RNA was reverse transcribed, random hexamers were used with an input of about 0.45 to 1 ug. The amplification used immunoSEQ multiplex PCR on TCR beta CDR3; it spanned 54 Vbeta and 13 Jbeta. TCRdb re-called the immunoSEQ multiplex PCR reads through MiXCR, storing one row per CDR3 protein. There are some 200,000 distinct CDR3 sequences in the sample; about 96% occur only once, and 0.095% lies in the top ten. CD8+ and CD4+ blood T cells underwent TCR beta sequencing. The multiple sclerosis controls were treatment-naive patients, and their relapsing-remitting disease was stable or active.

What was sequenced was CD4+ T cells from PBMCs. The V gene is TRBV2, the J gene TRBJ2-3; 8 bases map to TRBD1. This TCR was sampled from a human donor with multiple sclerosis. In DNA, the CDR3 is TGTGCCAGCGTGCCGGACAGGGCAGATACGCAGTATTTT. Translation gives CASVPDRADTQYF.